The 17 T cell receptor beta chains presented below share a single source sample, sequenced in a study of technical replicates of blood from a handful of donors (dated by TCRdb to about 2017). The receptor library was made with the immunoSEQ multiplex PCR assay. What TCRdb holds here is the immuneACCESS table cut down to in-frame rearrangements. Part of the clones is not present; checked against another copy, under half of the missing clones reflect an unresolved V gene, and the others are unexplained. Within this sample are approximately 100,000 clones, with 95% to 96% of them counted one time only. The ten most abundant clones make up roughly 0.21% of the sample. Sequences were obtained from T cells isolated from PBMCs. The receptors stem from a human donor in good health.

The chain couples TRBV11-2 to TRBJ1-4; 7 bases agree with TRBD1. CDR3 length: 18 amino acids. Losses at the gene ends were 3 bases for V and 0 bases for J; bases not matched to a gene: 10. In germline, CDR1 is SGHAT, CDR2 FQNNGV. This CDR3 is CASSFRDSPNATNEKLFF. CDR3 in DNA: TGTGCCAGCAGCTTCCGGGACAGCCCTAATGCAACTAATGAAAAACTGTTTTTT.

This chain connects TRBV2 to TRBJ2-3; perhaps TRBD2 as D (6 bases). The CDR3 contains 16 residues. Looked up from germline, CDR1 is SNHLY and CDR2 is FYNNEI. V was clipped by 6 bases and J by 0 bases, with 16 bases between them. This CDR3 is CASRGGWRSSTDTQYF. DNA of the CDR3: TGTGCCAGCAGGGGGGGTTGGCGTTCTAGCACAGATACGCAGTATTTT.

V and J are TRBV6-1 and TRBJ2-3, with TRBD2 matching over 15 bases. V dropped 4 bases and J dropped 6; count of bases not matched to a gene: 2. The CDR3 contains 15 residues. Germline V lookup: CDR1 MNHNS, CDR2 SASEGT. The CDR3 here is CASSGTSGGADTQYF. The CDR3 DNA reads TGTGCCAGCAGTGGGACTAGCGGGGGGGCGGATACGCAGTATTTT.

The rearrangement joins TRBV7-9 to TRBJ1-1; D is unresolved. The CDR3 is 17 amino acids. Germline-derived CDR1 and CDR2 are SEHNR and FQNEAQ (reference sequence). Trimming took off 2 bases at V and 5 bases at J, with 21 bases between the two ends. The CDR3 region is CASSLLIRDAGITEAFF. CDR3 sequence (DNA): TGTGCCAGCAGCTTATTAATCAGAGATGCGGGCATAACTGAAGCTTTCTTT.

This chain joins TRBV7-9 and TRBJ1-1; 8 bases are shared with TRBD1. Trimming cost V 3 bases and J 1 base; bases outside gene matches: 1. The CDR3 length is 14 residues. Germline V gene data show CDR1 as SEHNR and CDR2 as FQNEAQ (reference sequence). CDR3 in DNA: TGTGCCAGCAGCTTGACAGGGGAGAACACTGAAGCTTTCTTT. Amino acid sequence: CASSLTGENTEAFF.

The V call is TRBV4-1, the J call TRBJ1-3, with TRBD1 identical over 8 bases. CDR1 is MGHRA and CDR2 is YSYEKL in the germline V gene. The CDR3 extends over 18 amino acids. V lost 1 base, J lost 5 bases, and 13 bases stayed unmatched. The CDR3, as DNA: TGCGCCAGCAGCCAAGCAATATTAAGAGACAGGGGCCGAAACACCATATATTTT. Translated: CASSQAILRDRGRNTIYF.

V and J are TRBV2 and TRBJ1-5; D is uncertain. The V end was cut by 3 bases, the J end by 7 bases, with 13 bases between. The CDR3 extends over 14 amino acids. Germline assignment: CDR1 SNHLY and CDR2 FYNNEI. The CDR3 loop is CASSDFGEGQPQHF. CDR3 DNA sequence: TGTGCCAGCAGTGACTTCGGGGAAGGCCAGCCCCAGCATTTT.

This chain connects TRBV11-2 to TRBJ2-5; 7 nucleotides agree with TRBD2. CDR1 is SGHAT, CDR2 FQNNGV, per germline. V lost 5 bases to trimming and J lost 2 bases; unmatched junction nucleotides: 5. The CDR3 is 14 amino acids. The DNA of the CDR3 is TGTGCCAGCAGCGGTTCGGGGGGACAAGAGACCCAGTACTTC. This codes for CASSGSGGQETQYF.

The chain is built from TRBV5-1 and TRBJ2-5; 10 bases line up with TRBD2. Per germline, CDR1 SGHRS and CDR2 YFSETQ. The CDR3 sequence is 14 residues long. Trimming removed 6 bases from V and 5 bases from J; junction bases left unmatched: 7. CDR3 in DNA: TGCGCCAGCACCCAGCGGGGGGGCCGGGAGACCCAGTACTTC. It encodes CASTQRGGRETQYF.

V and J are TRBV18 and TRBJ2-2, with a weak D call TRBD2 (5 bases). Germline loops: CDR1 KGHSH, CDR2 LQKENI. This CDR3 spans 14 amino acids. Trimming shortened V by 0 bases and J by 9 bases, and 11 bases separated the two germline ends. The CDR3 region has the DNA TGTGCCAGCTCACCACCTTGGGGAGCCCGGGAGCTGTTTTTT. Amino acids: CASSPPWGARELFF.

V is TRBV19 and J is TRBJ2-3, with no clear D. Germline assignment: CDR1 LNHDA and CDR2 SQIVND (reference sequence). This CDR3 comprises 14 residues. V lost 3 bases and J lost 2, with 9 bases in between. This CDR3 reads CASSIAGSTDTQYF. As DNA, the CDR3 is TGTGCCAGTAGTATTGCAGGCTCCACAGATACGCAGTATTTT.

This clone was picked up one time. The chain uses TRBV18 and TRBJ2-5; a possible D gene is TRBD1 (6 bases). Trimming cost V 3 bases and J 2 bases, with 16 bases left between them. The CDR3 is 16 residues long. Germline lookup yields CDR1 KGHSH and CDR2 LQKENI. CDR3 coding DNA: TGTGCCAGCTCACCTGTAAGGGACAACGTTCAAGAGACCCAGTACTTC. Translation: CASSPVRDNVQETQYF.

The J gene is TRBJ1-6, the V gene TRBV5-6; 7 nucleotides line up with TRBD1. Germline CDR1 and CDR2: SGHDT and YYEEEE. V was pared by 4 bases and J by 6 bases, with 10 bases of the junction left unmatched. The CDR3 has 16 amino acids. The CDR3 sequence is CASSPSLTGRNSPLHF. DNA for the CDR3: TGTGCCAGCAGCCCATCCCTGACAGGGCGTAATTCACCCCTCCACTTT.

This chain uses TRBV5-4 with TRBJ2-5; no clear D gene. The V gene lost 0 bases and the J gene lost 2 bases, with 11 bases spanning the gap. The CDR3 is made up of 15 amino acids. The germline V gene has CDR1 SGHNT and CDR2 YYREEE (reference sequence). CDR3 residues: CASSLDATSQETQYF. The CDR3 DNA follows: TGTGCCAGCAGCTTGGACGCGACAAGTCAAGAGACCCAGTACTTC. The full variable domain, in which reference TRBV5-4 and TRBJ2-5 provide the parts outside the CDR3, is ETGVTQSPTHLIKTRGQQVTLRCSSQSGHNTVSWYQQALGQGPQFIFQYYREEENGRGNFPPRFSGLQFPNYSSELNVNALELDDSALYLCASSLDATSQETQYFGPGTRLLVL.

The CDR3 nucleotides are TGTGCCAGTAGTTTGACAGGGAACCAAGAGACCCAGTACTTC. Residues: CASSLTGNQETQYF. The chain combines TRBV19 with TRBJ2-5; TRBD1 aligns across 7 bases. The CDR3 spans 14 residues. The V and J ends lost 5 bases and 0 bases, in that order; junction bases with no gene match: 3. CDR1 is LNHDA, CDR2 SQIVND, per germline (reference sequence).

This clone was seen only a few times. This sequence joins TRBV10-3 and TRBJ2-5, with D tentatively TRBD2 (6 bases). Germline loops: CDR1 ENHRY, CDR2 SYGVKD. V dropped 2 bases and J dropped 5 bases, with 12 bases sitting between them. The CDR3 has 14 amino acids. The CDR3 loop reads CAISERRGWETQYF. CDR3 bases: TGTGCCATCAGTGAGCGCCGGGGGTGGGAGACCCAGTACTTC.

This clone is a singleton in its sample. This sequence joins TRBV7-3 and TRBJ1-1; no clear D gene. V was trimmed by 1 base and J by 1 base, leaving 7 bases between them. From germline, CDR1 is SGHTA and CDR2 FQGTGA. The CDR3 runs to 14 residues. CDR3 protein: CASSLNAGNTEAFF. The DNA for the CDR3 is TGTGCCAGCAGCTTAAATGCAGGGAACACTGAAGCTTTCTTT.